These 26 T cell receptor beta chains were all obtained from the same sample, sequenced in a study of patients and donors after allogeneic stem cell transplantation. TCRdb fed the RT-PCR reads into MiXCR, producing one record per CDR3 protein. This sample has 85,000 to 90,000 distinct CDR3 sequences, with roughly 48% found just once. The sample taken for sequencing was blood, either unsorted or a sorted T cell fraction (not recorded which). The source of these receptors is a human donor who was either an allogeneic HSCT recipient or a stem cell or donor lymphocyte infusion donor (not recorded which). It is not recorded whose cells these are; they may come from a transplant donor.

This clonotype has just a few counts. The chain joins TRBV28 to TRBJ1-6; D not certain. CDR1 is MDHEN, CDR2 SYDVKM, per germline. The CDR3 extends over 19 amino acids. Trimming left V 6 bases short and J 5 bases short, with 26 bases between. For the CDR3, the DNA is TGTGCCAGCAGCTCCGACTCAAGAGTTAGGTTACGGAATAATTCACCCCTCCACTTT. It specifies CASSSDSRVRLRNNSPLHF.

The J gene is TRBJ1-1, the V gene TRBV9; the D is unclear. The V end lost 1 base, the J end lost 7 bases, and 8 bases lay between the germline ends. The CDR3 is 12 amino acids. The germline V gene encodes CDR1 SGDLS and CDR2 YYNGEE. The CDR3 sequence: CASSVLTGEAFF. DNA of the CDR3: TGTGCCAGCAGCGTATTGACCGGTGAAGCTTTCTTT.

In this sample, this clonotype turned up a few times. The CDR3 loop is CASSPIQDGHGYTF. Here the CDR3 DNA reads TGCGCCAGCAGCCCTATACAGGACGGGCATGGCTACACCTTC. The genes are TRBV5-1 and TRBJ1-2; weak D call: TRBD1 (5 bases). Trimming shortened V by 4 bases and J by 6 bases, and 16 bases separated the two germline ends. CDR3 length: 14 amino acids. Germline V CDR1 and CDR2: SGHRS, YFSETQ.

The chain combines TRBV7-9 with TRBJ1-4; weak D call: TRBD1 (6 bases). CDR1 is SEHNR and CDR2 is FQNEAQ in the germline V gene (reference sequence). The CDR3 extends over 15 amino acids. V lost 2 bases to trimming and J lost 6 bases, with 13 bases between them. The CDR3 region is CASSLIRGEDEKLFF. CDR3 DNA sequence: TGTGCCAGCAGCTTAATCAGGGGAGAGGATGAAAAACTGTTTTTT.

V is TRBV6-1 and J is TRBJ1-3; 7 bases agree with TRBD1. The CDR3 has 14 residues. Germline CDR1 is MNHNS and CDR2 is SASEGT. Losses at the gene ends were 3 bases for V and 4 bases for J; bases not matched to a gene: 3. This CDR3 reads CASSDRTGGNTIYF. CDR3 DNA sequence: TGTGCCAGCAGTGACCGGACAGGAGGAAACACCATATATTTT.

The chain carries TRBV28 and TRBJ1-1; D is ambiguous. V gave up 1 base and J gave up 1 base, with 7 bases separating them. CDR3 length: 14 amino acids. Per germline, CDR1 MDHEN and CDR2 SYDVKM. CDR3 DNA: TGTGCCAGCAGTTTATCCGGTGAGAACACTGAAGCTTTCTTT. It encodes CASSLSGENTEAFF.

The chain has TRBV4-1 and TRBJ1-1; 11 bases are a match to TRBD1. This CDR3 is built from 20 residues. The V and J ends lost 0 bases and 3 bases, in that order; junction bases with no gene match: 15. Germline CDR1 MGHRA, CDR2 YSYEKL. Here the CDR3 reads CASSQELGRDRGISDTEAFF. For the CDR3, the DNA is TGCGCCAGCAGCCAAGAGTTGGGTCGGGACAGGGGGATCTCGGACACTGAAGCTTTCTTT.

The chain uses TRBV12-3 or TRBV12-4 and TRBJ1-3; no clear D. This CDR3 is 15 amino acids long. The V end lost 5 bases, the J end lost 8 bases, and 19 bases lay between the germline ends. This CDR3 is CASSTGGPPVHTIYF. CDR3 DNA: TGTGCCAGCAGTACCGGAGGGCCTCCGGTGCACACCATATATTTT.

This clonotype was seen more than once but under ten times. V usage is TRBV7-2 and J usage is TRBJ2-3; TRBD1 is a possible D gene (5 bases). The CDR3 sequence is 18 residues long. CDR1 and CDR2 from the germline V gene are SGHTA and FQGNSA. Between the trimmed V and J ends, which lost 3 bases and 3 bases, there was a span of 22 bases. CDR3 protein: CASSLSGPGYRRTDTQYF. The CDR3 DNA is TGTGCCAGCAGCTTGTCTGGTCCAGGGTATAGGCGGACAGATACGCAGTATTTT.

CDR3 sequence: CASSPDRVNTEAFF. The CDR3 region has the DNA TGTGCCAGCAGCCCGGACAGGGTGAACACTGAAGCTTTCTTT. The rearrangement links TRBV12-3 or TRBV12-4 to TRBJ1-1; 8 bases are shared with TRBD1. This CDR3 region has 14 residues. V gave up 6 bases and J gave up 0 bases; unmatched junction bases: 3.

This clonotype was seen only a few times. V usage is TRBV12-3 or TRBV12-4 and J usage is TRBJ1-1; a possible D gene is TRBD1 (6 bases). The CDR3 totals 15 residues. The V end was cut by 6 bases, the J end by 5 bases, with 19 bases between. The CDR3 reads CASRRQAGVGTEAFF. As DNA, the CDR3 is TGTGCCAGCAGACGCCAGGCAGGGGTTGGTACTGAAGCTTTCTTT.

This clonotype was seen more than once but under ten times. CDR3 DNA sequence: TGTGCCAGCAGTTTAGAGGGACTCCTCCCTAACTATGGCTACACCTTC. Amino acids: CASSLEGLLPNYGYTF. The rearrangement links TRBV28 to TRBJ1-2, with TRBD1 as a possible D gene (5 bases). The germline gives CDR1 MDHEN, CDR2 SYDVKM. CDR3 length equals 16 residues. V was trimmed by 2 bases and J by 0 bases, leaving 13 bases between them.

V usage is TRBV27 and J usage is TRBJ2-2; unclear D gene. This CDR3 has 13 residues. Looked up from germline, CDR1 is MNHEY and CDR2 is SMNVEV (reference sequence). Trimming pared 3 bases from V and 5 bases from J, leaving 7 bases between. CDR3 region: CASSFLETGELFF. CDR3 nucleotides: TGTGCCAGCAGTTTCCTGGAAACCGGGGAGCTGTTTTTT.

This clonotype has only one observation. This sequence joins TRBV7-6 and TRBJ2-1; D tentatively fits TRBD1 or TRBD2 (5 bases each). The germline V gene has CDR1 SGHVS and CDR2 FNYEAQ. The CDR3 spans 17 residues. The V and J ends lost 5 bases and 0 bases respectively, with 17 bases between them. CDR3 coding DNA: TGTGCCAGCAGCGCCAAGCCGGGACGGAGCTCCTACAATGAGCAGTTCTTC. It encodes CASSAKPGRSSYNEQFF.

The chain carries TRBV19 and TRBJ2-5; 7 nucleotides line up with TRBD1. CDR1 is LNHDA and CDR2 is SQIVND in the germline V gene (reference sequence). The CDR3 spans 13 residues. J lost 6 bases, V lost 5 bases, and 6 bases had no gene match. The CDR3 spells CASSQTGEKTQYF. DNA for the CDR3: TGTGCCAGTAGTCAAACAGGGGAGAAGACCCAGTACTTC.

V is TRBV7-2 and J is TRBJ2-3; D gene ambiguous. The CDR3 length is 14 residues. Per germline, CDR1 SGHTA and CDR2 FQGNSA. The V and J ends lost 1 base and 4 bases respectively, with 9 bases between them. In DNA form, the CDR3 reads TGTGCCAGCAGCTTAGTCGGCAGGTCAGATACGCAGTATTTT. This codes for CASSLVGRSDTQYF.

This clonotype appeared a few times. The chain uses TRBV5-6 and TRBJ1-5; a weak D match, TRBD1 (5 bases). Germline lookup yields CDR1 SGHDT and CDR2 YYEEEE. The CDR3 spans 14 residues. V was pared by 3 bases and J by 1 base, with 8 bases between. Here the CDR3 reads CASSSGRSNQPQHF. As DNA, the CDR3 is TGTGCCAGCAGCTCGGGACGGAGCAATCAGCCCCAGCATTTT.

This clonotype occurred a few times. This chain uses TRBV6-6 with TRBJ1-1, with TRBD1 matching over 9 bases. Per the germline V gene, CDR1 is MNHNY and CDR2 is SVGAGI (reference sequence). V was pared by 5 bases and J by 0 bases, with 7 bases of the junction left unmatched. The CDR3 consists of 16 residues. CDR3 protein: CASSQQGARVNTEAFF. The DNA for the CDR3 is TGTGCCAGCAGTCAACAGGGGGCTAGGGTGAACACTGAAGCTTTCTTT.

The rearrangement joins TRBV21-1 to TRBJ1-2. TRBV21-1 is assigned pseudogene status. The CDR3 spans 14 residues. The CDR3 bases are TGTGCCAGCATCCTGAGGAGGAGTGGCTATGGCTACACCTTC. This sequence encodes CASILRRSGYGYTF.

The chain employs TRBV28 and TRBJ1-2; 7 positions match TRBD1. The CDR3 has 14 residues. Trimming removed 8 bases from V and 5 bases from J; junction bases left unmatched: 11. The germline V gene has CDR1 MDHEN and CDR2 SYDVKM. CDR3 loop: CASGQVPFAYGYTF. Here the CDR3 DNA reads TGTGCCAGCGGACAGGTACCCTTCGCGTATGGCTACACCTTC.

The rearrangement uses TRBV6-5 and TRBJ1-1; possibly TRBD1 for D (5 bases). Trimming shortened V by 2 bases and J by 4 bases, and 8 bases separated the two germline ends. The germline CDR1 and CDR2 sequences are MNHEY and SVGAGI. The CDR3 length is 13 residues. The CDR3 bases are TGTGCCAGCAGTTACAGTGGGGCCACTGAAGCTTTCTTT. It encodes CASSYSGATEAFF.

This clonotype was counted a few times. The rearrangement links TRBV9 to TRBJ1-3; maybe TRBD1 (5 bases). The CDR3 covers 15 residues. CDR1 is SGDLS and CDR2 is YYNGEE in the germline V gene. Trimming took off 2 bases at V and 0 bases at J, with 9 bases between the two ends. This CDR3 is CASSVEGISGNTIYF. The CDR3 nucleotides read TGTGCCAGCAGCGTCGAGGGGATCTCTGGAAACACCATATATTTT.

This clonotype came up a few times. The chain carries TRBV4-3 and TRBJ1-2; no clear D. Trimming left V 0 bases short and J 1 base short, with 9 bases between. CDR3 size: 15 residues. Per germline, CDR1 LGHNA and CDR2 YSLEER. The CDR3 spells CASSQDYAINYGYTF. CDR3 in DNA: TGCGCCAGCAGCCAAGATTATGCGATTAACTATGGCTACACCTTC.

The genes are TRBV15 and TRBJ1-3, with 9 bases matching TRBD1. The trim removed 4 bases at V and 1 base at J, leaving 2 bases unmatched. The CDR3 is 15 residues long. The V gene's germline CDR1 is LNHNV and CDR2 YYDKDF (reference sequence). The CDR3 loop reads CATSTGQGSGNTIYF. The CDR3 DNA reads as TGTGCCACCAGCACTGGACAGGGGTCTGGAAACACCATATATTTT. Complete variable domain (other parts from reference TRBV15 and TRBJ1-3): DAMVIQNPRYQVTQFGKPVTLSCSQTLNHNVMYWYQQKSSQAPKLLFHYYDKDFNNEADTPDNFQSRRPNTSFCFLDIRSPGLGDTAMYLCATSTGQGSGNTIYFGEGSWLTVV.

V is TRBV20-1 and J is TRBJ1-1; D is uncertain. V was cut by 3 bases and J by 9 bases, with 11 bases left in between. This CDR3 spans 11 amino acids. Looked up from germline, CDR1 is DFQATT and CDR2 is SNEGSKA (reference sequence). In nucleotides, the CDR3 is TGCAGTGCTAGGACGGGTGGGCAAGCTTTCTTT. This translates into CSARTGGQAFF.

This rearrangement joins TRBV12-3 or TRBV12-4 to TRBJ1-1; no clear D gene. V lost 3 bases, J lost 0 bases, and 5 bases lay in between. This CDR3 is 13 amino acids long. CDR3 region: CASSFSVNTEAFF. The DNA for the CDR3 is TGTGCCAGCAGTTTCTCAGTGAACACTGAAGCTTTCTTT.